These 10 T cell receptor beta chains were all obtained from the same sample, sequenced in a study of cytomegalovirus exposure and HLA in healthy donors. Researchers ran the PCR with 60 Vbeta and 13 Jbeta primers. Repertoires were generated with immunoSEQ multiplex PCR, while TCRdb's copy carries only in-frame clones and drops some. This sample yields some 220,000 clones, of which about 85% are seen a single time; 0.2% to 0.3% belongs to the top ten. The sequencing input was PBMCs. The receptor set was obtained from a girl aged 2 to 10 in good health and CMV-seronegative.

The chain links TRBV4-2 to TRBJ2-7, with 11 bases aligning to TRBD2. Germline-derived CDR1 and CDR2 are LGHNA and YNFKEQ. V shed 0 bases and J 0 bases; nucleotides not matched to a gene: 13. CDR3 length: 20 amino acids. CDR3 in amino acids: CASSQDDTLPTSGNSYEQYF. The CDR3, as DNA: TGTGCCAGCAGCCAAGATGACACCCTACCGACTAGCGGGAACTCCTACGAGCAGTACTTC.

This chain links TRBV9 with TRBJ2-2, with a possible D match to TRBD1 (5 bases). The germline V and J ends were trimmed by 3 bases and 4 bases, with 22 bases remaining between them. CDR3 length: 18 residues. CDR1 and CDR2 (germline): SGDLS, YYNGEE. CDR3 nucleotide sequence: TGTGCCAGCAGCGCGACTGTTCAAACAGGTCGTGGCACCGGGGAGCTGTTTTTT. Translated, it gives CASSATVQTGRGTGELFF.

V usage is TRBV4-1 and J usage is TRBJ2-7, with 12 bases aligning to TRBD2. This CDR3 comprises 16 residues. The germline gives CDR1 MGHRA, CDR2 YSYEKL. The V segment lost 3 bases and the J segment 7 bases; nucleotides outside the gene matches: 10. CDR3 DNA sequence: TGCGCCAGCAGCCACCGTGCTAGCGGGGGGGCGGGGGAGCAGTACTTC. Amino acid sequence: CASSHRASGGAGEQYF.

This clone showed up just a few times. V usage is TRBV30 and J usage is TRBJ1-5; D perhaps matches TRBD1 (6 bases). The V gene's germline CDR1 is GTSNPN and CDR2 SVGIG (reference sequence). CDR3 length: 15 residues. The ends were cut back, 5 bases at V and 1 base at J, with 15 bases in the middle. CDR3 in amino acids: CAWSVGASSNQPQHF. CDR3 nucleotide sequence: TGTGCCTGGTCGGTGGGGGCATCAAGCAATCAGCCCCAGCATTTT.

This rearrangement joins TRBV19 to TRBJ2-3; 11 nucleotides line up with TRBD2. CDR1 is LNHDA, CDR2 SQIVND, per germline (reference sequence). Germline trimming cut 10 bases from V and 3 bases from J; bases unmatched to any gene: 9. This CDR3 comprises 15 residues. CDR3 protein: CATSRLAGSTDTQYF. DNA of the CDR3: TGTGCCACTTCTCGACTAGCGGGGTCAACAGATACGCAGTATTTT.

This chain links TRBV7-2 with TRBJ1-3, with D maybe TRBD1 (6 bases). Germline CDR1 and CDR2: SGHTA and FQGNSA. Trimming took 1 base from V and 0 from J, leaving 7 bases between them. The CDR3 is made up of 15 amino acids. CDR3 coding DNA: TGTGCCAGCAGCTTAGAACAGGGCTCTGGAAACACCATATATTTT. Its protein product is CASSLEQGSGNTIYF.

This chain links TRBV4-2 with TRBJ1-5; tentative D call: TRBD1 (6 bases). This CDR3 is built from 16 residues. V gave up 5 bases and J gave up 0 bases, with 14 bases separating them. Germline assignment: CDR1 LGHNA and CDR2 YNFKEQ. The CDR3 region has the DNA TGTGCCAGCAGCAAGGGACACCAGAATAGCAATCAGCCCCAGCATTTT. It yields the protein CASSKGHQNSNQPQHF.

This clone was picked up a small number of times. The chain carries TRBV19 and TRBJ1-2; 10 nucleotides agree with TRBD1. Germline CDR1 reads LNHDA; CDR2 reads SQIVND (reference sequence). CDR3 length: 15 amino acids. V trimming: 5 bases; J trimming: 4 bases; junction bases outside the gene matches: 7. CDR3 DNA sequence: TGTGCCAGTAGTCGGGGGACAGGGGACGCCTATGGCTACACCTTC. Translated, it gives CASSRGTGDAYGYTF.

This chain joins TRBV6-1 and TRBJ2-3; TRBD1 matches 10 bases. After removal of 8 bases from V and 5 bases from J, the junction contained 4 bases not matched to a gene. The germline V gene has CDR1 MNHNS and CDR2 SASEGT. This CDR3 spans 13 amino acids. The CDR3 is CASGQGVRDTQYF. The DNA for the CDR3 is TGTGCCAGCGGACAGGGGGTGCGAGATACGCAGTATTTT.

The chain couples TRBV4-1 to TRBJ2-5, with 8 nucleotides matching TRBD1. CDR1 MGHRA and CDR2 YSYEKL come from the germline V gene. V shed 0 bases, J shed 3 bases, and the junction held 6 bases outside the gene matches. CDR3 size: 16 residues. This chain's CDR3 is CASSQDVGQGKETQYF. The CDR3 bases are TGCGCCAGCAGCCAAGATGTAGGACAGGGTAAAGAGACCCAGTACTTC.